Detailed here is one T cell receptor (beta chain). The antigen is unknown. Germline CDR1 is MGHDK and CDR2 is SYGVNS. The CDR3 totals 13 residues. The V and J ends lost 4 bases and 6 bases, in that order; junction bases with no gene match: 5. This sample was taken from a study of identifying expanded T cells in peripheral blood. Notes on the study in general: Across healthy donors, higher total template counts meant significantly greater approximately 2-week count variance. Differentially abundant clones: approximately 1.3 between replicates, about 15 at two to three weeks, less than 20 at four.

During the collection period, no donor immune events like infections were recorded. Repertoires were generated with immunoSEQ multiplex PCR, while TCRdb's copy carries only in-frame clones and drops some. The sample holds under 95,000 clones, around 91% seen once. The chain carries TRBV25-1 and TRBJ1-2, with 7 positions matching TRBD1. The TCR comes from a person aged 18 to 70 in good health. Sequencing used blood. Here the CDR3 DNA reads TGTGCCAGCAGTGCCCGGACAGGAGATGGCTACACCTTC. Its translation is CASSARTGDGYTF.